This T cell receptor (beta chain) comes out of a study of cytomegalovirus exposure and HLA in healthy donors listed by TCRdb under 2017. With respect to the entire study: An earlier analysis of about 530 of the donors reported roughly 300 Gb of sequence data and around 110 million unique TCR beta sequences obtained from 180 million or so T cells. All discovery cohort repertoires had been generated using a single sequencing platform. HLA typing included class I and class II loci at four-digit resolution. The study was designed to test whether signatures of past pathogen exposure could be identified by cataloging public T cell receptors. Along with the approximately 650-subject first cohort, a separate validation cohort of roughly 110 different subjects was used. Rather than drawing on any new phenotypic data, the later analysis identified candidate immune exposures from TCR beta sequences and the way those sequences occurred across donors. Of the roughly 410 genotyped donors, 65% to 90% were placed in the genetic ancestry cluster associated with self-reported Caucasian donors. Among approximately 370 genotyped donors of the cohort, an average of roughly 230,000 unique TCR beta nucleotide sequences was sequenced per donor, of which approximately 19% were non-productive. An earlier analysis of approximately 580 of the donors used high-throughput TCR beta sequencing to judge whether each TCR beta V gene segment behaved as functional or pseudogenic. A later analysis re-examined previously published TCR beta repertoires from about 700 donors and added high-resolution HLA genotyping to investigate patterns of TCR occurrence. The number of typed donors differed by locus: about 620-640 for A, B, C, DRB1 and DQB1; 500 to 550 for DQA1; about 600 for DPA1; and roughly 470 for DPB1. Four or five DR-DQ haplotypes were treated as single units for association and clustering because of strong linkage in the cohort. Donor age, sex, ethnicity and CMV serostatus were collected together with the repertoire data. Approximately 300 gigabases of sequencing data and approximately 91 million unique TCR sequences made up an early release that covered nearly 650 HLA-typed donors. In a later genetic analysis, genome-wide SNP genotypes for about 55% of the roughly 670 donors were used, and that subset was treated as a discovery cohort. The study combined high-throughput TCR immunosequencing, statistical association of individual TCRs with disease status, and machine learning to predict cytomegalovirus infection status. The T cell repertoires of about 700 subjects were profiled by immunosequencing and related to cytomegalovirus serostatus.

The cohort comprised fewer than 700 healthy bone marrow donors. All cohort members were sampled while nominally healthy, although unrecorded immune exposures were likely present. The donor tested CMV seronegative, placing the donor among the 350 or so seronegative members of the cohort. A peripheral blood sample was provided by each donor, and peripheral blood mononuclear cells were used for TCR beta sequencing. The Qiagen DNeasy Blood Extraction Kit was used to extract genomic DNA from the blood cell samples. The receptor library was made with the immunoSEQ multiplex PCR assay. For the multiplex PCR, a mixture combining 60 forward primers for TCR Vbeta segments and 13 reverse primers for TCR Jbeta segments was used. A multiplex PCR assay on genomic DNA amplified the CDR3 region of rearranged TCR beta genes. The Illumina HiSeq System was used to sequence the amplified TCR beta libraries as 87-base-pair reads. In the source study's methods: In a later analysis, tens of millions of unique TCR beta chains were counted across the approximately 620 repertoires, and approximately 9.9 million of these chains were shared by at least two donors. To remove PCR and sequencing errors, raw reads were error-corrected and collapsed into unique sequences using a nearest-neighbor algorithm that merged closely related sequences. To assign V, D and J gene segments, CDR3 sequences were aligned to IMGT reference sequences. For a sequence to be retained, a match of at least six nucleotides was required to both a V gene segment and a J gene segment. Rearrangements were called productive when the CDR3 lacked stop codons and stayed in frame with V and J; all others were non-productive. Following IMGT convention, CDR3 was defined as the stretch from the second conserved V-encoded cysteine to the conserved J-encoded phenylalanine. In an earlier analysis of roughly 610 of the donors, sequences lacking an unambiguous match to a single V gene segment were excluded. An earlier analysis of 500 to 600 of the donors classified V segments as functional when productive rearrangements were above 56.7% and as segregating when the standard deviation between donors was above 5%. A statistical classification framework was built to diagnose cytomegalovirus status from the catalog of TCR beta chain sequences. A later analysis assigned V and J genes by comparing TCR nucleotide sequences with IMGT/GENE-DB human TR gene sequences. Using the TCRdist pipeline, a later analysis assigned CDR3 sequences along with most-parsimonious VDJ recombination scenarios. In a later analysis, each TCR beta chain was defined by its CDR3 amino acid sequence together with its V-gene family, and reads lacking a unique V-gene family were excluded. To address suspected cross-contamination and a sequencing artifact, a later analysis removed several hundred highly shared, low-generation-probability nucleotide sequences. In a later analysis, a clonal expansion index for each public chain was calculated from normalized within-repertoire ranks of inferred template counts. A later analysis computed generation probabilities with a VDJ recombination model fitted to out-of-frame rearrangements, and checked the results against IGoR. A later analysis scored TCR-TCR, TCR-HLA and TCR-CMV co-occurrence with hypergeometric tests, applying a repertoire-size bias correction to TCR pairs. In a later analysis, false discovery rates were estimated by permuting HLA or CMV assignments 20 times. A later analysis grouped co-occurring TCRs with DBSCAN, adding TCRdist sequence similarity when clustering within HLA-allele-positive subsets. Repertoires with fewer than 30,000 or more than 120,000 public chains were left out of co-occurrence clustering, as were several repertoires with anomalous nucleotide sharing. Not all clones reach the TCRdb copy of this immuneACCESS table, which keeps in-frame sequences only. Checked studies attribute under half of the gap to unresolved V genes and leave the rest unexplained. The V and J calls and clone size were taken over from that table, and D and trimming were inferred from the DNA. The sample profile shows more than 100,000 clones; 75% to 85% of them were found once. 1.1% to 1.5% of the sample belongs to the ten largest clones.

Concerning this clone: Its binding antigen is unknown. No much larger clonotype is one base removed from it; base qualities were not supplied.

General findings and caveats noted by the study authors: The study gave a list of 150 to 200 TCR beta chains associated with cytomegalovirus. Most TCR sequences were seen in very few donors, while some public TCRs were found in many individuals. The authors suggested that the approach could potentially be generalized to other disease states and immunological phenotypes. CMV serostatus was the only immune exposure information available for the cohort. The cohort was sequenced for TCR beta chains only, and without alpha or paired-chain data the features that could be detected were limited. In an earlier analysis of fewer than 750 of the donors, most TCR beta V segments were observed in productive rearrangements about 87% or about 30% of the time, broadly matching IMGT annotations. When HLA alleles, especially DR and DQ, strongly co-occurred, attributing TCR associations to individual alleles was difficult. A further reported finding was that TCR beta sequences accurately predicted the HLA-A and HLA-B alleles for most subjects in the first cohort. The classifier was reported to diagnose cytomegalovirus status with high specificity and sensitivity in both the original and validation cohorts. Some IMGT-functional V segments, including TRBV6-2 and TRBV6-3, could not be distinguished by the 87-base-pair reads and were therefore excluded. Linkage disequilibrium might explain the correlated functional status among segregating V segments, but an unknown experimental factor could not be excluded. According to a later analysis, TCR association rates differed among HLA loci, with DRB1 alleles showing the most associated TCRs and HLA-C alleles showing the fewest. A later analysis associated approximately 17,000 TCR beta sequences with specific HLA alleles at a false discovery rate of 0.05. Presence/absence analyses assumed roughly uniform sequencing depth across donors, an assumption that may not hold. Over 15 rarely observed V segments, including chromosome 9 orphons, were excluded from the earlier analysis of almost 600 of the donors because counts were too low. Because HLA typing was missing for some donors at each locus, association tests included only the typed subset. In a later genetic analysis, fewer N-insertions in productive TCRs were reported among donors in an Asian-associated ancestry cluster than the approximately 630-donor mean. In a later genetic analysis, a missense DCLRE1C variant was associated with V-gene and J-gene trimming of TCR beta chains, and the association was replicated in an independent cohort. In vitro tests confirmed that a few of the cytomegalovirus-associated TCR beta chains recognize cytomegalovirus antigens. A cluster of highly shared sequence variants was judged likely to represent a technical artifact of the sequencing pipeline. Compared with equally common non-associated chains, HLA-associated TCR beta chains in a later analysis were more clonally expanded and had lower generation probabilities. According to a later analysis, most CMV-associated TCR beta chains appeared to be HLA-restricted, and the HLA associations seemed to be driven largely by CMV exposure. A later analysis reported that several top co-occurrence clusters appeared linked to parvovirus B19, influenza, CMV and Epstein-Barr virus.

The V end loses 7 bases and the J end loses 1 base, and a stretch of 10 bases separates them. Including cysteine and phenylalanine, the CDR3 has 14 amino acids. Of the read, only the CDR3 DNA is kept; its 42 bases are in frame from base 1. The germline V gene sets CDR1 to MNHNS and CDR2 to SASEGT. The sample comprised PBMCs. The TCR comes from a woman aged 40 to 49 in good health and CMV-seronegative. Here the chain combines TRBV6-1 and TRBJ1-4, with TRBD1 tentatively as D gene (5 bases match). The sequenced DNA is TGTGCCAGCATCTCAGACAGAACTAATGAAAAACTGTTTTTT. It translates as CASISDRTNEKLFF.